This T cell receptor beta chain is drawn from a study of T-cell memory formation after mild COVID-19. Study results and limitations: Later expanders leaned toward CD4+, whereas clones contracting from day 15 to 85 were balanced CD4/CD8.

TCRdb used MiXCR to reprocess the 5' RACE reads, holding one entry per CDR3 protein. The sample shows 470,000 or so distinct CDR3 sequences, about 20% of them seen only once. This CDR3 is 14 amino acids long. V gave up 6 bases and J gave up 4 bases, with 12 bases separating them. Turning to this clonotype: Antigen specificity is unknown.

The chain joins TRBV12-3 or TRBV12-4 to TRBJ2-2; D perhaps matches TRBD1 (6 bases). Material: PBMCs or a T cell subset sorted from them (not recorded which). The receptor comes from an adult woman who had mild COVID-19 (a few samples of this study predate the infection). Cell type and time point are not known. CDR3 bases: TGTGCCAGCAGGTCCACAGGGAGCACCGGGGAGCTGTTTTTT. Translating gives CASRSTGSTGELFF.